These 27 T cell receptor beta chains were all obtained from the same sample, sequenced in a study of blood T cell repertoires in COVID-19. TCRdb's table, derived via immunoSEQ multiplex PCR, lists solely in-frame clones and lacks some. The data hold just over 90,000 clones, with 90% observed a single time. What was sequenced was peripheral blood. These receptors came from a human donor with active COVID-19. The donor label of this sample is uncertain.

V gene TRBV19 combines with J gene TRBJ1-2; no firm D call. The V end lost 7 bases, the J end lost 0 bases, and 12 bases lay between the germline ends. The CDR3 loop spans 14 amino acids. CDR1 and CDR2 (germline): LNHDA, SQIVND (reference sequence). The CDR3 loop is CASTPRNTNYGYTF. The CDR3 DNA is TGTGCCAGTACCCCGAGGAACACTAACTATGGCTACACCTTC. The full variable domain, in which reference TRBV19 and TRBJ1-2 provide the parts outside the CDR3, is DGGITQSPKYLFRKEGQNVTLSCEQNLNHDAMYWYRQDPGQGLRLIYYSQIVNDFQKGDIAEGYSVSREKKESFPLTVTSAQKNPTAFYLCASTPRNTNYGYTFGSGTRLTVV.

The J gene is TRBJ1-4, the V gene TRBV6-5; D remains unclear. The CDR3 length is 15 residues. Germline V gene sequence: CDR1 MNHEY, CDR2 SVGAGI. V was pared by 5 bases and J by 8 bases, with 18 bases between. The CDR3 region has the DNA TGTGCCAGCAGTAGCACGGGATACCGAAACGAAAAACTGTTTTTT. Protein product: CASSSTGYRNEKLFF.

V usage is TRBV7-2 and J usage is TRBJ2-5, with a tentative D call TRBD2 (6 bases). The CDR3 loop spans 15 amino acids. Germline loops: CDR1 SGHTA, CDR2 FQGNSA. V dropped 1 base and J dropped 0 bases, with 9 bases sitting between them. As DNA, the CDR3 is TGTGCCAGCAGCTTAGTACGGGGGTACCAAGAGACCCAGTACTTC. This gives the protein CASSLVRGYQETQYF. The whole variable domain, remainder taken from reference TRBV7-2 and TRBJ2-5, is GAGVSQSPSNKVTEKGKDVELRCDPISGHTALYWYRQSLGQGLEFLIYFQGNSAPDKSGLPSDRFSAERTGGSVSTLTIQRTQQEDSAVYLCASSLVRGYQETQYFGPGTRLLVL.

Here the CDR3 DNA reads TGTGCCAGCAGCTTAACGTGGGGGGACAGGGCCGGCTACACCTTC. Protein product: CASSLTWGDRAGYTF. The gene calls are TRBV7-3 and TRBJ1-2; TRBD1 aligns across 9 bases. The V and J ends lost 0 bases and 8 bases, in that order; junction bases with no gene match: 7. Germline V gene lookup returns CDR1 SGHTA and CDR2 FQGTGA. The CDR3 is made up of 15 amino acids. Filled out from reference TRBV7-3 and TRBJ1-2, the complete variable domain reads GAGVSQTPSNKVTEKGKYVELRCDPISGHTALYWYRQSLGQGPEFLIYFQGTGAADDSGLPNDRFFAVRPEGSVSTLKIQRTERGDSAVYLCASSLTWGDRAGYTFGSGTRLTVV.

This rearrangement joins TRBV5-1 to TRBJ1-1; 9 bases map to TRBD1. V dropped 0 bases and J dropped 0; count of bases not matched to a gene: 6. The CDR3 contains 17 residues. Germline V gene sequence: CDR1 SGHRS, CDR2 YFSETQ. This CDR3 reads CASSLAQGAAMNTEAFF. The CDR3 bases are TGCGCCAGCAGCTTGGCACAGGGGGCCGCGATGAACACTGAAGCTTTCTTT.

The V call is TRBV19, the J call TRBJ1-1, with 7 bases fitting TRBD1. The CDR3 has 15 amino acids. CDR1 and CDR2 (germline): LNHDA, SQIVND (reference sequence). Trimming took 6 bases from V and 2 from J; bases not matched to a gene: 9. Written as DNA, the CDR3 is TGTGCCAGTAGAACTGCGGGACAGATAAACACTGAAGCTTTCTTT. Amino acids: CASRTAGQINTEAFF.

The chain uses TRBV7-9 and TRBJ2-1; 7 bases agree with TRBD2. CDR1 is SEHNR, CDR2 FQNEAQ, per germline (reference sequence). Trimming at V came to 4 bases and at J to 5 bases, leaving 5 bases not matched to a gene. This CDR3 has 14 residues. For the CDR3, the DNA is TGTGCCAGCAGCTCTACTGGACTAGACAATGAGCAGTTCTTC. Translation gives CASSSTGLDNEQFF. Full variable domain (outside the CDR3, taken from reference TRBV7-9 and TRBJ2-1): DTGVSQNPRHKITKRGQNVTFRCDPISEHNRLYWYRQTLGQGPEFLTYFQNEAQLEKSRLLSDRFSAERPKGSFSTLEIQRTEQGDSAMYLCASSSTGLDNEQFFGPGTRLTVL.

The J gene is TRBJ1-4, the V gene TRBV10-3; 7 nucleotides agree with TRBD1. CDR3 length equals 13 residues. Losses at the gene ends were 6 bases for V and 12 bases for J; bases not matched to a gene: 10. Germline V lookup: CDR1 ENHRY, CDR2 SYGVKD. CDR3 bases: TGTGCCATCAGATCTACGGGACAGCAAGAACTGTTTTTT. Protein sequence: CAIRSTGQQELFF.

The DNA for the CDR3 is TGCGCCAGCAGCTTAGGCCCGACAGGGGGCAATGAGCAGTTCTTC. It is translated as CASSLGPTGGNEQFF. The V gene is TRBV5-1, the J gene TRBJ2-1, with TRBD1 matching over 9 bases. Germline trimming cut 2 bases from V and 6 bases from J; bases unmatched to any gene: 6. Germline values: CDR1 SGHRS, CDR2 YFSETQ. The CDR3 has 15 residues.

This chain joins TRBV9 and TRBJ2-3; a weak D match, TRBD1 (5 bases). Germline V gene data show CDR1 as SGDLS and CDR2 as YYNGEE. This CDR3 has 17 amino acids. V lost 0 bases to trimming and J lost 1 base, with 15 bases between them. The CDR3 protein is CASSVGGFLGGTDTQYF. CDR3 nucleotide sequence: TGTGCCAGCAGCGTAGGGGGCTTTTTGGGTGGCACAGATACGCAGTATTTT.

The J gene is TRBJ1-4, the V gene TRBV7-9; no clear D. The CDR3 totals 16 residues. The germline CDR1 and CDR2 sequences are SEHNR and FQNEAQ (reference sequence). V shed 1 base and J shed 0 bases, with 9 bases lying between them. CDR3 bases: TGTGCCAGCAGCTTAGGCATCACTGCAACTAATGAAAAACTGTTTTTT. This translates into CASSLGITATNEKLFF. The variable domain in full, completed from reference TRBV7-9 and TRBJ1-4, reads DTGVSQNPRHKITKRGQNVTFRCDPISEHNRLYWYRQTLGQGPEFLTYFQNEAQLEKSRLLSDRFSAERPKGSFSTLEIQRTEQGDSAMYLCASSLGITATNEKLFFGSGTQLSVL.

In this sample, this clone turned up once. The chain carries TRBV15 and TRBJ1-4; tentative D call: TRBD1 (5 bases). Germline V gene lookup returns CDR1 LNHNV and CDR2 YYDKDF (reference sequence). The germline V and J ends were trimmed by 3 bases and 2 bases, with 13 bases remaining between them. The CDR3 runs 16 residues. The CDR3 loop reads CATSRPAGPTNEKLFF. CDR3 in DNA: TGTGCCACCAGCAGGCCGGCAGGGCCTACTAATGAAAAACTGTTTTTT.

The chain combines TRBV3-1 (or the pseudogene TRBV3-2) with TRBJ1-5, with 7 positions matching TRBD1. The germline gives CDR1 LGHDT, CDR2 YNNKEL (reference sequence). This CDR3 has 15 amino acids. V lost 0 bases and J lost 7; bases outside the gene matches: 6. In nucleotides, the CDR3 is TGTGCCAGCAGCCAAGACGGGACAGTGGGACAGCCCCAGCATTTT. As protein: CASSQDGTVGQPQHF.

This rearrangement joins TRBV5-4 to TRBJ2-2; no clear D. Germline V gene sequence: CDR1 SGHNT, CDR2 YYREEE (reference sequence). Trimming shortened V by 3 bases and J by 6 bases, and 9 bases separated the two germline ends. The CDR3 is 13 amino acids. The CDR3 region has the DNA TGTGCCAGCAGCTGGCCGGCGGCCGGGGAGCTGTTTTTT. As protein: CASSWPAAGELFF. Full variable domain (missing parts from reference TRBV5-4 and TRBJ2-2): ETGVTQSPTHLIKTRGQQVTLRCSSQSGHNTVSWYQQALGQGPQFIFQYYREEENGRGNFPPRFSGLQFPNYSSELNVNALELDDSALYLCASSWPAAGELFFGEGSRLTVL.

J is TRBJ2-2 and V is TRBV5-5; maybe TRBD2 (6 bases). The V gene lost 8 bases and the J gene lost 1 base, with 12 bases spanning the gap. The CDR3 runs 14 residues. Germline V gene data show CDR1 as SGHKS and CDR2 as YYEKEE (reference sequence). CDR3 DNA: TGTGCCAGTTTGGGACTCCTGAACACCGGGGAGCTGTTTTTT. It is translated as CASLGLLNTGELFF.

The CDR3 region has the DNA TGTGCCAGCAGTTTATTCGGGAACCAAGAGACCCAGTACTTC. It yields the protein CASSLFGNQETQYF. This rearrangement joins TRBV27 to TRBJ2-5; possibly TRBD2 for D (5 bases). The CDR3 totals 14 residues. The V end was cut by 1 base, the J end by 0 bases, with 6 bases between. Germline V lookup: CDR1 MNHEY, CDR2 SMNVEV (reference sequence).

The J gene is TRBJ2-1, the V gene TRBV19; tentative D call: TRBD2 (5 bases). CDR1 is LNHDA, CDR2 SQIVND, per germline (reference sequence). This CDR3 contains 14 residues. Trimming removed 3 bases from V and 6 bases from J, with 12 bases in between. The CDR3 coding sequence is TGTGCCAGTAGTATTCGGGGTTCGGTCAATGAGCAGTTCTTC. Its protein is CASSIRGSVNEQFF.

In this sample, this clone turned up a few times. The genes are TRBV4-3 and TRBJ1-2; TRBD1 is a possible D gene (6 bases). The CDR3 totals 17 residues. V lost 1 base, J lost 0 bases, and 15 bases lay in between. CDR1 and CDR2 (germline): LGHNA, YSLEER. CDR3: CASSQGIRDTANYGYTF. CDR3 sequence (DNA): TGCGCCAGCAGCCAAGGAATCCGGGACACAGCTAACTATGGCTACACCTTC.

The sample holds one count of this clone. The chain combines TRBV5-1 with TRBJ2-3, with unresolved D. Germline CDR1 reads SGHRS; CDR2 reads YFSETQ. This CDR3 region has 12 residues. The germline V and J ends were trimmed by 1 base and 6 bases, with 6 bases remaining between them. The CDR3 DNA reads as TGCGCCAGCAGCTTGTCCCTGGATACGCAGTATTTT. Its translation is CASSLSLDTQYF. The variable domain in full, with the rest retrieved from reference TRBV5-1 and TRBJ2-3, is KAGVTQTPRYLIKTRGQQVTLSCSPISGHRSVSWYQQTPGQGLQFLFEYFSETQRNKGNFPGRFSGRQFSNSRSEMNVSTLELGDSALYLCASSLSLDTQYFGPGTRLTVL.

This clone is termed medium-sized. The genes are TRBV11-3 and TRBJ1-5; 9 positions agree with TRBD1. This CDR3 has 16 residues. The germline CDR1 and CDR2 sequences are SGHNT and YENEEA. With 5 bases clipped from V and 6 bases from J, the junction kept 11 bases outside the gene matches. The CDR3 here is CASSRGDRVFGQPQHF. CDR3 DNA sequence: TGTGCCAGCAGCCGAGGGGACAGGGTGTTCGGTCAGCCCCAGCATTTT.

The chain links TRBV11-2 to TRBJ1-1, with D maybe TRBD1 (6 bases). The CDR3 runs 15 residues. The V end was cut by 5 bases, the J end by 0 bases, with 13 bases between. Germline V lookup: CDR1 SGHAT, CDR2 FQNNGV. The CDR3 spells CASSNSRGMNTEAFF. CDR3 sequence (DNA): TGTGCCAGCAGCAACAGCAGGGGAATGAACACTGAAGCTTTCTTT. Drawing the rest from reference TRBV11-2 and TRBJ1-1, the complete variable domain is EAGVAQSPRYKIIEKRQSVAFWCNPISGHATLYWYQQILGQGPKLLIQFQNNGVVDDSQLPKDRFSAERLKGVDSTLKIQPAKLEDSAVYLCASSNSRGMNTEAFFGQGTRLTVV.

The V call is TRBV4-1, the J call TRBJ2-3; tentatively, D is TRBD1 (6 bases). Germline lookup yields CDR1 MGHRA and CDR2 YSYEKL. V lost 4 bases to trimming and J lost 4 bases, with 12 bases between them. The CDR3 sequence is 14 residues long. The CDR3: CASSRKQGADTQYF. CDR3 nucleotide sequence: TGCGCCAGCAGCCGCAAACAGGGTGCAGATACGCAGTATTTT.

The V gene is TRBV4-3, the J gene TRBJ2-3; 8 nucleotides match TRBD2. V dropped 0 bases and J dropped 5; count of bases not matched to a gene: 10. The CDR3 is 17 residues long. In germline, CDR1 is LGHNA, CDR2 YSLEER. The CDR3 loop is CASSQDIAGGAKDTQYF. The CDR3 DNA follows: TGCGCCAGCAGCCAAGATATAGCCGGGGGGGCCAAAGATACGCAGTATTTT.

This chain connects TRBV3-1 (or the pseudogene TRBV3-2) to TRBJ2-5; a weak D match, TRBD1 (6 bases). This CDR3 region has 12 residues. CDR1 LGHDT and CDR2 YNNKEL come from the germline V gene (reference sequence). Trimming stripped 3 bases from V and 6 bases from J, with 8 bases between. Here the CDR3 reads CASSHQGQTQYF. The DNA for the CDR3 is TGTGCCAGCAGCCACCAGGGGCAGACCCAGTACTTC.

The chain links TRBV7-7 to TRBJ2-5, with D unresolved. Trimming left V 7 bases short and J 1 base short, with 22 bases between. CDR1 and CDR2 (germline): SSHAT, FNYEAQ (reference sequence). The CDR3 runs 17 residues. CDR3: CASTPDGQLLFQETQYF. CDR3 DNA: TGTGCCAGCACCCCAGATGGGCAGTTATTATTCCAAGAGACCCAGTACTTC.

In this sample, this clone turned up a few times. The rearrangement joins TRBV19 to TRBJ1-5; 10 nucleotides match TRBD1. The germline CDR1 and CDR2 sequences are LNHDA and SQIVND (reference sequence). With 3 bases clipped from V and 3 bases from J, the junction kept 2 bases outside the gene matches. This CDR3 is 15 amino acids long. In DNA, the CDR3 is TGTGCCAGTAGTATCGACAGGGGGCTCAATCAGCCCCAGCATTTT. Its protein is CASSIDRGLNQPQHF.

The chain joins TRBV24-1 to TRBJ1-2; 12 nucleotides line up with TRBD1. Per the germline V gene, CDR1 is KGHDR and CDR2 is SFDVKD. This CDR3 contains 17 residues. V shed 9 bases and J 5 bases; nucleotides not matched to a gene: 15. CDR3: CATQGERDRGQWYGYTF. DNA of the CDR3: TGTGCCACCCAGGGGGAGAGGGACAGGGGGCAGTGGTATGGCTACACCTTC.